This T cell receptor beta chain was obtained from a study of PD-L1 blockade in urothelial cancer (dated 2017 in TCRdb). About the full investigation: All patients started therapy around 2014 and received atezolizumab 1,200 mg intravenously every 3 weeks. Twenty-five of 29 patients were identified as males with urothelial cancer of bladder origin, and a prior smoking history was reported by 18 of 29 patients. Patients had an ECOG performance status of 0 or 1 and had received between 0 and 3 prior chemotherapy regimens. Blood samples were analyzed 3 weeks after the start of treatment (second dose) and 6 weeks after the start of treatment. Blood samples gave a median of 141,255 T cells and 82,636 unique TCRs, with a median clonality of about 0.078. Somatic, immune and clinical correlates of response to PD-L1 blockade with atezolizumab in urothelial cancer were the focus of an exploratory multi-omic analysis. Pretreatment tumor samples, along with matched peripheral blood serially collected before and after atezolizumab treatment, were subjected to TCR sequencing. Durable clinical benefit meant progression-free survival longer than 6 months, and TCR features were also tested against progression-free and overall survival. Whole exome sequencing and RNA sequencing of pretreatment tumors were performed alongside TCR sequencing in the same patients. Fewer than ten patients reached durable clinical benefit, while around 19 patients did not. Around 29 patients had pretreatment blood TCR-seq, some 25 had at least one posttreatment blood collection, and some 25 had tumor TCR-seq. The paper as a whole reports these results and caveats: Greater expansion of tumor-associated TCR clones in peripheral blood 3 weeks after the start of treatment was observed in patients with durable benefit (n of about 24, p = 0.022). Because of the small sample size (n ≈ 31) and the many exploratory analyses performed, the results are intended to be regarded as hypothesis-generating. A pretreatment peripheral blood TCR clonality below the median was linked to improved progression-free and overall survival.

The junction carries 15 bases between V and J, which are trimmed by 5 bases and 4 bases respectively. CDR1 is given as SNHLY and CDR2 as FYNNEI, both from the germline V gene. Inclusive of the bounding cysteine and phenylalanine, the CDR3 is 14 residues long. Only the CDR3 portion is preserved as DNA: 42 bases, with reading frame beginning at the first base. Synthetic TCR analog templates were spiked into each PCR so that absolute template abundance could be estimated from read counts. TCRbeta CDR3 regions were amplified from genomic DNA with bias-controlled V and J gene primers using the immunoSEQ assay. Sequencing of rearranged TCRbeta segments was performed at approximately 20X coverage. The paper's processing steps were these. Clustering was used to correct sequencing errors, and CDR3s were annotated against IMGT so that V, D and J genes could be assigned. Only productive TCRbeta rearrangements were used in downstream analyses, excluding out-of-frame or stop-codon sequences. Clonality was computed as one minus Shannon entropy normalized by the log of the number of unique productive sequences. Fisher's exact test with Benjamini-Hochberg correction, using a cutoff of adjusted p below 0.01, was how clones that differed between time points or between blood and tumor were identified. The immuneACCESS repertoire file appears here via TCRdb, limited to in-frame rearrangements. These files lack a portion of the clones; in checked studies, under half of the deficit traces to unresolved V genes, and the cause of the others is not known. The V and J calls and clone size were taken over from that table, and D and trimming were inferred from the DNA. A total of about 84,000 clones appear in this sample, 82% of them only once. The ten largest clonotypes hold over 7.5% of the sample.

A total of approximately 27 patients with locally advanced or metastatic urothelial carcinoma, treated at Memorial Sloan Kettering on a trial protocol, made up the cohort. Peripheral blood mononuclear cells were collected pretreatment and during treatment, with between 1 and 8 total time points per patient. The Qiagen DNeasy Blood extraction kit was used to purify genomic DNA from total PBMCs and tumor samples. PBMCs were collected pretreatment and during treatment, and were isolated and stored as previously described. This clone came up once. Its antigen remains unidentified. Base qualities were left out, and no much larger clone turns up one base away.

This clonotype was sampled from a man aged 65 to 85 with urothelial cancer. In this chain, TRBV2 is recombined with TRBJ2-7; TRBD1 is a possible D gene, resting on 6 matching bases. The source was PBMCs, collected around atezolizumab (anti-PD-L1) treatment. The CDR3 region: CASSLDRTSYEQYF. The DNA sequence is as follows: TGTGCCAGCAGTCTAGACAGGACATCATACGAGCAGTACTTC. Joined to the reference TRBV2 and TRBJ2-7 proteins, this CDR3 gives the full variable domain: EPEVTQTPSHQVTQMGQEVILRCVPISNHLYFYWYRQILGQKVEFLVSFYNNEISEKSEIFDDQFSVERPDGSNFTLKIRSTKLEDSAMYFCASSLDRTSYEQYFGPGTRLTVT.